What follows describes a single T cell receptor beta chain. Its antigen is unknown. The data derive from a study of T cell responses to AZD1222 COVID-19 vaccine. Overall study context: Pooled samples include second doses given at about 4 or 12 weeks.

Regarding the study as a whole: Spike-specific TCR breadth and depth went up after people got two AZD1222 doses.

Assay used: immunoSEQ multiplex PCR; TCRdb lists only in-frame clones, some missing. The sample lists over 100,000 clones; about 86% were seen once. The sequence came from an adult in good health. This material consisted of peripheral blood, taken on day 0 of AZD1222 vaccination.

CDR3 bases: TGTGCCAGCAGCCCCTCCCTTTCTCCAGATACGCAGTATTTT. This codes for CASSPSLSPDTQYF. The V call is TRBV7-2, the J call TRBJ2-3, with unresolved D. V lost 5 bases and J 4 bases, leaving 13 bases between the germline ends. The CDR3 is 14 amino acids. The germline gives CDR1 SGHTA, CDR2 FQGNSA.